Included here is one T cell receptor (beta chain) sequence, with context. What it recognizes is unknown. Germline values: CDR1 KGHSH, CDR2 LQKENI. This CDR3 spans 17 amino acids. V lost 3 bases to trimming and J lost 7 bases; unmatched junction nucleotides: 11. The data were taken from a study of OX40 agonist ivuxolimab in advanced cancers. Study at large: Treatment of patients was with ivuxolimab, an agonistic anti-OX40 (CD134) antibody. The mean age was approximately 60 years, ranging from about 20 to 90, with over 70% of participants male. Eligibility rules accepted prior anti-PD-1, anti-PD-L1 or anti-CTLA-4 therapy, and 30% to 40% had some.

General study points: Average numbers of expanded clones were greater in CD8+ T cells than in CD4+.

Sequencing used immunoSEQ multiplex PCR; TCRdb keeps in-frame clones, though not all of them. The sample holds about 75,000 clones, more than 75% seen once. This receptor was identified in an adult with an advanced solid tumor such as melanoma, head and neck, liver or kidney cancer. The specimen was CD4+ or CD8+ T cells sorted from blood, collected in a trial of the OX40 agonist ivuxolimab. The V call is TRBV18, the J call TRBJ2-1; 11 bases agree with TRBD1. The CDR3 nucleotides read TGTGCCAGCTCACCCCTCGGGACCGGGACAGGGGGTAATGAGCAGTTCTTC. It specifies CASSPLGTGTGGNEQFF.